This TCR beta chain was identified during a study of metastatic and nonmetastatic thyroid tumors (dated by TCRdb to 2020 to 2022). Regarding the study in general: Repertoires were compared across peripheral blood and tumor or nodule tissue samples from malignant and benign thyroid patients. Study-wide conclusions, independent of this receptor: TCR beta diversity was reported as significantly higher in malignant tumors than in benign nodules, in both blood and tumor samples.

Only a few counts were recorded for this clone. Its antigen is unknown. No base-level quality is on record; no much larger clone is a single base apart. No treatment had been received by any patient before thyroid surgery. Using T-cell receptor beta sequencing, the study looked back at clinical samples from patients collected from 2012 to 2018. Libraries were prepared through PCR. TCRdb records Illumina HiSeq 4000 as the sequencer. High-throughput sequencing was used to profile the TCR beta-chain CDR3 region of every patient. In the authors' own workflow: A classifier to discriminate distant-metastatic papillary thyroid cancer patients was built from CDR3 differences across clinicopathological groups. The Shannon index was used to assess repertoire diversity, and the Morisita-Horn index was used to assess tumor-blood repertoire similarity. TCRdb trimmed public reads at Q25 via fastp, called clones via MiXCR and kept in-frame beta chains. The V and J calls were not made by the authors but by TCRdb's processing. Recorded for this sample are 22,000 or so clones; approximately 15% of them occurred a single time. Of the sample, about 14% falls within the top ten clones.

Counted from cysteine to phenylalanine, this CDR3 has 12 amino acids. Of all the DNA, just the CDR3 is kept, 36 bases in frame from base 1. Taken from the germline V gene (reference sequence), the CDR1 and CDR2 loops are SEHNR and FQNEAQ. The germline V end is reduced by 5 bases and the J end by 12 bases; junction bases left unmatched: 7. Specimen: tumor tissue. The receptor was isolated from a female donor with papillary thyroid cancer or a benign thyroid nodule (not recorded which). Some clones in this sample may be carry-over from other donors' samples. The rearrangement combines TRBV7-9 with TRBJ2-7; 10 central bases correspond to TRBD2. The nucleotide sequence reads TGTGCCAGCAGCCAGCTAGCGGGAGTCCCGTACTTC. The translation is CASSQLAGVPYF.